Listed below are T cell receptor beta chains from one sample, sequenced in a study of T cell responses to AZD1222 COVID-19 vaccine. The table came from immunoSEQ multiplex PCR; TCRdb's copy has only in-frame clones and leaves some out. Of over 95,000 clones in the sample, roughly 88% are singletons; the top ten hold approximately 6.9%. Sequenced material: peripheral blood, taken 28 days after the second AZD1222 dose. These receptors originate from an adult who received the AZD1222 COVID-19 vaccine. Both conserved end residues are part of each CDR3. A D gene is named only where the DNA matches it firmly. Some rows mark clone size as missing; the rest say once, few, many or name a class of expanded clone.

clone_size j_call v_call d_call cdr3_aa cdr3_nt
- TRBJ1-5 TRBV28 - CASSTGTQPQHF TGTGCCAGCAGTACAGGGACCCAGCCCCAGCATTTT
few TRBJ2-5 TRBV7-9 - CASGEETQYF TGTGCCAGCGGCGAAGAGACCCAGTACTTC
few TRBJ1-5 TRBV19 - CASRGFSNQPQHF TGTGCCAGCAGGGGCTTCAGCAATCAGCCCCAGCATTTT
- TRBJ1-3 TRBV5-8 - CASSIGTISGNTIYF TGTGCCAGCAGCATCGGGACAATCTCTGGAAACACCATATATTTT
once TRBJ1-1 TRBV2 - CASSPRDPRGAFF TGTGCCAGCAGTCCCCGGGACCCCCGTGGGGCTTTCTTT
- TRBJ1-1 TRBV18 TRBD1 CASSLGQGRTEAFF TGTGCCAGCTCGCTAGGACAGGGCAGGACTGAAGCTTTCTTT
- TRBJ1-6 TRBV27 - CASSITGPSSPLHF TGTGCCAGCAGTATAACAGGGCCAAGCTCACCCCTCCACTTT
- TRBJ2-2 TRBV7-2 - CASSPPLTGELFF TGTGCCAGCAGCCCACCCCTCACCGGGGAGCTGTTTTTT
- TRBJ1-4 TRBV5-5 - CASRQQGFGEKLFF TGTGCCAGCAGGCAACAGGGTTTTGGTGAAAAACTGTTTTTT
- TRBJ2-3 TRBV28 TRBD1 CASSPSSGTGDLDTQYF TGTGCCAGCAGTCCCTCCTCCGGGACAGGGGATTTAGATACGCAGTATTTT
once TRBJ2-2 TRBV15 - CATSRDLGDSAGELFF TGTGCCACCAGCAGAGATTTGGGGGACTCGGCCGGGGAGCTGTTTTTT
- TRBJ1-1 TRBV6-2/TRBV6-3 - CASSHEGLNTEAFF TGTGCCAGCAGCCACGAGGGACTGAACACTGAAGCTTTCTTT
- TRBJ1-4 TRBV5-1 - CASSSPGPGEKLFF TGCGCCAGCAGCTCTCCGGGACCAGGCGAAAAACTGTTTTTT
- TRBJ1-6 TRBV9 TRBD1 CASSIKTGNSPLHF TGTGCCAGCAGCATCAAGACAGGGAACTCACCCCTCCACTTT
- TRBJ2-1 TRBV5-8 TRBD1 CASTLQGAKNEQFF TGTGCCAGCACCTTACAGGGGGCAAAAAATGAGCAGTTCTTC
- TRBJ1-2 TRBV2 - CASPHEESRYGYTF TGTGCCAGCCCGCACGAGGAAAGTCGTTATGGCTACACCTTC
- TRBJ2-7 TRBV5-4 - CASSPAGAGYEQYF TGTGCCAGCAGCCCCGCCGGGGCTGGATACGAGCAGTACTTC
- TRBJ1-1 TRBV10-3 - CAISPRGDTEAFF TGTGCCATCAGCCCGAGGGGGGACACTGAAGCTTTCTTT
- TRBJ2-3 TRBV6-2/TRBV6-3 - CASSYSNIGGGTDTQYF TGTGCCAGCAGTTACTCCAACATCGGGGGTGGCACAGATACGCAGTATTTT
once TRBJ2-4 TRBV12-3/TRBV12-4 - CASSLRPGIQYF TGTGCCAGCAGTTTAAGGCCGGGCATTCAGTACTTC
once TRBJ2-7 TRBV5-1 TRBD1 CASSVSGTGIYEQYF TGCGCCAGCAGCGTCTCCGGGACAGGGATCTACGAGCAGTACTTC
- TRBJ1-1 TRBV3-1/TRBV3-2 - CASTSRERNTEAFF TGTGCCAGCACAAGCAGGGAGAGGAACACTGAAGCTTTCTTT